This TCR beta chain derives from a study of OX40 agonist ivuxolimab in advanced cancers. Sequencing was performed with immunoSEQ multiplex PCR; in TCRdb, only in-frame clones are kept and a portion is missing. The sample records under 65,000 clones, 80% to 90% being singletons. Material: CD4+ or CD8+ T cells sorted from blood, obtained in a trial of the OX40 agonist ivuxolimab. The source of this sequence is an adult with an advanced solid tumor such as melanoma, head and neck, liver or kidney cancer.

In nucleotides, the CDR3 is TGTGCCAGCAGCCCCGGGACAGGGAAGGATGGCTACACCTTC. Protein: CASSPGTGKDGYTF. The chain combines TRBV7-3 with TRBJ1-2, with TRBD1 matching over 9 bases. CDR3 length: 14 amino acids. Germline V gives CDR1 SGHTA, CDR2 FQGTGA. The V gene end was trimmed by 5 bases and the J gene end by 6 bases; junction bases not matched to a gene: 7.